This T cell receptor (beta chain) was identified during a study of regulatory T cells in long-lasting Graves disease. General study results and limits: Persistent disease was characterized by preferential usage of TRBV28, TRBJ1-2 and TRBJ2-5.

This CDR3 has 10 residues. From germline, CDR1 is MDHEN and CDR2 SYDVKM. This clonotype showed up many times. Antigen unknown. Building the TCR beta libraries relied on iRepertoire HTBI primers, and CDR3 regions underwent Arm-PCR. Authors' processing steps: In the combined samples, around 60 TRBV and more than twelve TRBJ segments were identified. Each CDR3 protein is one row after TCRdb ran MiXCR on the multiplex PCR reads. The V and J calls and clone size come from TCRdb's table, not from the authors' own analysis. The data contain roughly 490,000 distinct CDR3 sequences, about 20% of them singletons. Stated time point: persistent/refractory GD, antithyroid drugs over 5 years with positive TRAb. Making the TCR library involved RNA that had been extracted from PBMCs. Clinicians diagnosed Graves' disease using American Thyroid Association guidelines. Around 9 milliliters of peripheral blood were drawn into EDTA tubes.

The rearrangement uses TRBV28 and TRBJ1-1; D unresolved. Sequencing was performed on peripheral blood mononuclear cells (PBMCs), taken when the disease was refractory, from a patient treated with antithyroid drugs. The origin of this receptor is a female donor with Graves disease. For the CDR3, the DNA is TGTCAGGAGGCGAACACTGAAGCTTTCTTT. Translation gives CQEANTEAFF.